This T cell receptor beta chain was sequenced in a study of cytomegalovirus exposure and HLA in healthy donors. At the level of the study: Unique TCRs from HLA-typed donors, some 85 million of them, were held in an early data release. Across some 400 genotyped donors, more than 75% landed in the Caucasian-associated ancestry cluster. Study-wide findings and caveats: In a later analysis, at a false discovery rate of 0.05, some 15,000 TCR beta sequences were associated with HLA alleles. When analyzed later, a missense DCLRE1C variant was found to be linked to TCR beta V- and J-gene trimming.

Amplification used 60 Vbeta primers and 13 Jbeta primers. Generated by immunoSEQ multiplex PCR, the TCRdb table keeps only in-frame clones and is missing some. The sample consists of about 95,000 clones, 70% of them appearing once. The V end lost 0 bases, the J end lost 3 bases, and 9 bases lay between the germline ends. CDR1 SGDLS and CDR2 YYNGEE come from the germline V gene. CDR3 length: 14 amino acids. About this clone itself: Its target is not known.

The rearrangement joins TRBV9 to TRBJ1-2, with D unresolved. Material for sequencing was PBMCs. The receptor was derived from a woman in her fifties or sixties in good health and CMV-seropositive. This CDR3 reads CASSVGAAHYGYTF. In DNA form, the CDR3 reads TGTGCCAGCAGCGTAGGCGCGGCCCACTATGGCTACACCTTC.